A single T cell receptor (beta chain) is shown here with its context. Germline V lookup: CDR1 SGHDT, CDR2 YYEEEE. The CDR3 consists of 14 residues. Unmatched junction bases numbered 0, after V lost 0 bases and J lost 5 bases. The data were produced by immunoSEQ multiplex PCR, yet TCRdb's version contains in-frame clones alone and is incomplete. The table has around 200,000 clones, over 75% seen once. The data belong to a study of blood T cell repertoires in COVID-19. Study overall: T cells, B-cell-depleted T cells, or PBMCs supplied cDNA or gDNA.

Adults between about 18 and 89 years of age took part from fewer than 30 US areas. Clinical history reported by participants formed the basis on which cohorts were assigned. Recovered Cohort 3 donors showed two negative PCRs, clearance, or symptom resolution. Sequencing was done on a sample of PBMCs or T cells enriched from blood (not recorded which). The chain couples TRBV5-6 to TRBJ1-4; 8 positions agree with TRBD1. The sequence came from a man between 40 and 49 years old who had recovered from COVID-19. The CDR3 sequence: CASSLGTGNEKLFF. The CDR3 coding sequence is TGTGCCAGCAGCTTGGGGACAGGGAATGAAAAACTGTTTTTT.